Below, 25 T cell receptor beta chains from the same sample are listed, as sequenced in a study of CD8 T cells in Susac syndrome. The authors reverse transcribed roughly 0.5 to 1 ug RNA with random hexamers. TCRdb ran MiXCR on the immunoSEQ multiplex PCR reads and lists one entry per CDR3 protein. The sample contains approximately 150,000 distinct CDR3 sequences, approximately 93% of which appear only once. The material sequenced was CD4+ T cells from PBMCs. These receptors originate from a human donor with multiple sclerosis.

CDR3 protein: CATIGTITDTQYF. The CDR3 nucleotides are TGTGCCACTATCGGGACTATCACAGATACGCAGTATTTT. V usage is TRBV19 and J usage is TRBJ2-3, with TRBD2 identical over 7 bases. Trimming removed 10 bases from V and 2 bases from J; junction bases left unmatched: 6. CDR3 length: 13 amino acids. Germline V gene lookup returns CDR1 LNHDA and CDR2 SQIVND (reference sequence).

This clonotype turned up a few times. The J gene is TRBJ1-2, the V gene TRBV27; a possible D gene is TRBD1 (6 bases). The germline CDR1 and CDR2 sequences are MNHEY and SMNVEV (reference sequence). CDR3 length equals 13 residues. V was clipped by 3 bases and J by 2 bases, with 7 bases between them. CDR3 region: CASSFGQNYGYTF. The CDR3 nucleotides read TGTGCCAGCAGTTTTGGACAGAACTATGGCTACACCTTC.

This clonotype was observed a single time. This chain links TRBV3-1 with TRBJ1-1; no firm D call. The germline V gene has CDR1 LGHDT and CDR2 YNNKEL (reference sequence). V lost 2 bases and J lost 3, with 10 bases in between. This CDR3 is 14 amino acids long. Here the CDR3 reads CASSQLVPDTEAFF. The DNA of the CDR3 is TGTGCCAGCAGCCAATTAGTTCCGGACACTGAAGCTTTCTTT. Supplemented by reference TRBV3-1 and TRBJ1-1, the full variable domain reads DTAVSQTPKYLVTQMGNDKSIKCEQNLGHDTMYWYKQDSKKFLKIMFSYNNKELIINETVPNRFSPKSPDKAHLNLHINSLELGDSAVYFCASSQLVPDTEAFFGQGTRLTVV.

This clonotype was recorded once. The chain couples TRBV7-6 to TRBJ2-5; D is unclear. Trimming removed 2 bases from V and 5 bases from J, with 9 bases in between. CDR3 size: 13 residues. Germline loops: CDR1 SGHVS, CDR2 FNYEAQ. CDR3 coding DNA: TGTGCCAGCAGCTTAAGGGTAGGGGAGACCCAGTACTTC. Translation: CASSLRVGETQYF.

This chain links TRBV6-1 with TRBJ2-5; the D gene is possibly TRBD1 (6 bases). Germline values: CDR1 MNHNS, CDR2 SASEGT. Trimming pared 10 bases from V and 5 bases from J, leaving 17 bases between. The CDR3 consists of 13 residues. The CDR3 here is CATTGFGGETQYF. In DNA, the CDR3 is TGTGCCACCACAGGGTTCGGCGGGGAGACCCAGTACTTC.

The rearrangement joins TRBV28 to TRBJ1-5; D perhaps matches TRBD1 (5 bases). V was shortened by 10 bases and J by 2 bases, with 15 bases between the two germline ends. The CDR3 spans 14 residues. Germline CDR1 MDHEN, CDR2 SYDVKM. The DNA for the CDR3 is TGTGCCACCCAGGCCCCGGGGGGCAATCAGCCCCAGCATTTT. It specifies CATQAPGGNQPQHF.

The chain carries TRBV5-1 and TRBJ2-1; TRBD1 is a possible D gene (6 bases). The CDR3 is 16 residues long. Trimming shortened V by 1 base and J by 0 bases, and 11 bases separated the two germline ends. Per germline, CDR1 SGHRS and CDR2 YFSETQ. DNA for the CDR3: TGCGCCAGCAGCTTGCAGGGGCCGAGCTCCTACAATGAGCAGTTCTTC. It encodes CASSLQGPSSYNEQFF.

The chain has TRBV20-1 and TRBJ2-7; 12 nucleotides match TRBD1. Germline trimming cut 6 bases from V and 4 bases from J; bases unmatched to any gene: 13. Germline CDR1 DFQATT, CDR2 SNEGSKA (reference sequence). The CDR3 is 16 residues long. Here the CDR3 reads CSALMRDRGRGYEQYF. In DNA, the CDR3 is TGCAGTGCCCTGATGAGGGACAGGGGGCGAGGTTACGAGCAGTACTTC.

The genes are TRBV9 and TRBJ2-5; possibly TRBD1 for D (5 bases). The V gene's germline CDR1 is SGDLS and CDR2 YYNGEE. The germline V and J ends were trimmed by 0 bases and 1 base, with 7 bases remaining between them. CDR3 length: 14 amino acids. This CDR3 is CASSVAQGQETQYF. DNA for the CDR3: TGTGCCAGCAGCGTAGCTCAGGGCCAAGAGACCCAGTACTTC.

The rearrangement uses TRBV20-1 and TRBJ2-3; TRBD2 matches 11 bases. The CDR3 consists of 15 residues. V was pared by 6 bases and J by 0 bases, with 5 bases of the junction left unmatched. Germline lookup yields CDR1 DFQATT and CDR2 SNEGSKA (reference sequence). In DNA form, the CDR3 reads TGCAGTGCCCATGGGACTAGCGGAAGCACAGATACGCAGTATTTT. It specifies CSAHGTSGSTDTQYF.

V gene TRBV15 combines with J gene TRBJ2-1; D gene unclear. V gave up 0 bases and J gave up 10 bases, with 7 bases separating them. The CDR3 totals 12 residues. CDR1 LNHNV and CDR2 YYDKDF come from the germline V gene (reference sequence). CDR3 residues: CATSRDSGEQFF. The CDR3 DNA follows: TGTGCCACCAGCAGAGATTCGGGCGAGCAGTTCTTC.

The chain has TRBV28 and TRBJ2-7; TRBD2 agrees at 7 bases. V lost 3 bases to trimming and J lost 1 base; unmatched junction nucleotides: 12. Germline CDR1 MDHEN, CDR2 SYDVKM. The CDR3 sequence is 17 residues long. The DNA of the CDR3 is TGTGCCAGCAGTTTCTCCGGGGGGACCGGCGGGTCCTACGAGCAGTACTTC. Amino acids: CASSFSGGTGGSYEQYF.

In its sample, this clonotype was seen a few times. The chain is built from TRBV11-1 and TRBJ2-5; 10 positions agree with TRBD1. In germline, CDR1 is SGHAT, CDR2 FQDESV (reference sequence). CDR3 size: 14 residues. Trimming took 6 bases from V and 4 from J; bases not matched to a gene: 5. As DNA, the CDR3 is TGTGCCAGCAGGAGTAGGGACAGGGGAGAGACCCAGTACTTC. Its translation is CASRSRDRGETQYF.

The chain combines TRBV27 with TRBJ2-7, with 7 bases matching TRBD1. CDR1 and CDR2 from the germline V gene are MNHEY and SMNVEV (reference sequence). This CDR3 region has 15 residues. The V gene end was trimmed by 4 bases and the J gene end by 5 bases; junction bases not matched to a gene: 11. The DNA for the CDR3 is TGTGCCAGCAGTTCCCCGCGAGGGGGCCGGCACGAGCAGTACTTC. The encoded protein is CASSSPRGGRHEQYF.

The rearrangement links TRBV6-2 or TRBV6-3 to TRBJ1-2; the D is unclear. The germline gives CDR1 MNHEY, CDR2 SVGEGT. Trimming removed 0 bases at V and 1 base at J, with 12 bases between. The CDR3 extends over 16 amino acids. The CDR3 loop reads CASSYSRRNSNYGYTF. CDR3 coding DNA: TGTGCCAGCAGTTACTCGAGAAGGAACAGTAACTATGGCTACACCTTC.

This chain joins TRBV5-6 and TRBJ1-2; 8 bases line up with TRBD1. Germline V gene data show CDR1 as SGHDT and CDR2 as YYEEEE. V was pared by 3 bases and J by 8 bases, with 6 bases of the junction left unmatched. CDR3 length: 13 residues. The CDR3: CASSSPDRAGYTF. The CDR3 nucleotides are TGTGCCAGCAGCTCCCCGGACAGGGCGGGCTACACCTTC. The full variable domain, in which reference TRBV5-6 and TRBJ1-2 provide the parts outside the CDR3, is DAGVTQSPTHLIKTRGQQVTLRCSPKSGHDTVSWYQQALGQGPQFIFQYYEEEERQRGNFPDRFSGHQFPNYSSELNVNALLLGDSALYLCASSSPDRAGYTFGSGTRLTVV.

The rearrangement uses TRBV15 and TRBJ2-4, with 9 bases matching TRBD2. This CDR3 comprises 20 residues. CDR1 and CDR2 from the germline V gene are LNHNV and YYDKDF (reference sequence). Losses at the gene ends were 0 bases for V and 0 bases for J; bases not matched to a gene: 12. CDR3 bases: TGTGCCACCAGCAGAGATGGGGGCCTACGACTAGCGGTAGCCAAAAACATTCAGTACTTC. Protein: CATSRDGGLRLAVAKNIQYF.

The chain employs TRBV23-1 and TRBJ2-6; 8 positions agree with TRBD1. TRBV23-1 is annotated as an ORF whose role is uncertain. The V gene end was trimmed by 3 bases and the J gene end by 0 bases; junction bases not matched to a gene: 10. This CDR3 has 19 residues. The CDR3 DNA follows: TGCGCCAGCAGTCAGTCCTGGACAGGGCCCTTCTCTGGGGCCAACGTCCTGACTTTC. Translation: CASSQSWTGPFSGANVLTF.

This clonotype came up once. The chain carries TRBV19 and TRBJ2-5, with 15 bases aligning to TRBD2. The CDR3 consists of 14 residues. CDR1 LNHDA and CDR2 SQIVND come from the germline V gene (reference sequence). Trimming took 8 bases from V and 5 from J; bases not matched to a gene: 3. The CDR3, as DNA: TGTGCCAGTGGGGGACTAGCGGGAGGTGAGACCCAGTACTTC. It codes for CASGGLAGGETQYF.

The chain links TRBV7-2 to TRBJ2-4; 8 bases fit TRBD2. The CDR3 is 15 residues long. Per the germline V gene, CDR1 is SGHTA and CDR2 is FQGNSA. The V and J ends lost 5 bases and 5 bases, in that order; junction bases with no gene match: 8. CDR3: CASSRSLAGENIQYF. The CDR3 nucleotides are TGTGCCAGCAGCCGATCCCTAGCGGGTGAAAACATTCAGTACTTC.

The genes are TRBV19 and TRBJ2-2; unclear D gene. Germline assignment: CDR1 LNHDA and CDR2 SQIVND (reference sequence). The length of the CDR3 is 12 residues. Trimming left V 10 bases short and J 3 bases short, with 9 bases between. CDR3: CATYGDTGELFF. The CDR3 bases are TGTGCCACCTACGGAGACACCGGGGAGCTGTTTTTT.

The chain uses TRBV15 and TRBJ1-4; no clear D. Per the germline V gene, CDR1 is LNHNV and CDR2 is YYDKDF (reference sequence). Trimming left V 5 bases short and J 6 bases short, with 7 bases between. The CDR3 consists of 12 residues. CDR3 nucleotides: TGTGCCACCAGCTCTTCGTATGAAAAACTGTTTTTT. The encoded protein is CATSSSYEKLFF.

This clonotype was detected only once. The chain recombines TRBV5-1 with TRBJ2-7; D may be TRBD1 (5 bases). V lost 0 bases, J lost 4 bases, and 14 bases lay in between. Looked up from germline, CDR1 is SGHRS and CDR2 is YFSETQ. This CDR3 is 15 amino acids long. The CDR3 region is CASSLANRGSYEQYF. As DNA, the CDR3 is TGCGCCAGCAGCTTGGCCAATAGGGGATCGTACGAGCAGTACTTC.

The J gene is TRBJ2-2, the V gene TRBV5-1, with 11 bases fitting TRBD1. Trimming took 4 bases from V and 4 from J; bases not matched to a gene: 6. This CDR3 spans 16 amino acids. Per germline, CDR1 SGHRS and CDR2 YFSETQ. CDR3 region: CASSATGTGGTGELFF. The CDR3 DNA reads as TGCGCCAGCAGCGCCACCGGGACAGGGGGCACCGGGGAGCTGTTTTTT.

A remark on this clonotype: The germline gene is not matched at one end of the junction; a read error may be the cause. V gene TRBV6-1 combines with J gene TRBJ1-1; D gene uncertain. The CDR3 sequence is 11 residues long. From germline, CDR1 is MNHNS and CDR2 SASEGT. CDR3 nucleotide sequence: TGTGCCAGCAGATTAAACAGTGAAGCTTTCTTT. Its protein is CASRLNSEAFF.